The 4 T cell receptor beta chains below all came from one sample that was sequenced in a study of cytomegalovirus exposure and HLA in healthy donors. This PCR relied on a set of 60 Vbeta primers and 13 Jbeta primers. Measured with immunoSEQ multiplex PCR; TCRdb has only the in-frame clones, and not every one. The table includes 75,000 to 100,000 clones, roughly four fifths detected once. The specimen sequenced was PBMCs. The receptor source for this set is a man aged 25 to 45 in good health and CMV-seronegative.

CDR3 in amino acids: CASSVPQGQDTGELFF. CDR3 coding DNA: TGTGCCAGCAGCGTCCCCCAGGGACAGGACACCGGGGAGCTGTTTTTT. The chain recombines TRBV9 with TRBJ2-2; the match to TRBD1 covers 8 bases. Germline values: CDR1 SGDLS, CDR2 YYNGEE. V lost 2 bases to trimming and J lost 3 bases; unmatched junction nucleotides: 6. The CDR3 length is 16 residues.

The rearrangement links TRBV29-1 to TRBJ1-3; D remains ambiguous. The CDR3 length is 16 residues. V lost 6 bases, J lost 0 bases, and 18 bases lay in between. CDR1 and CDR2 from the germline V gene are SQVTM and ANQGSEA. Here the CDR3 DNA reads TGCAGCGTCGACTCCGGGGTTTTGAGCTCTGGAAACACCATATATTTT. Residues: CSVDSGVLSSGNTIYF.

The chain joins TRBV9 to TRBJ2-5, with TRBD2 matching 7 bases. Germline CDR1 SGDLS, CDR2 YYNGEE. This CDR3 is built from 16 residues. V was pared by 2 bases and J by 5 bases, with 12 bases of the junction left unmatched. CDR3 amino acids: CASSVLADTLTETQYF. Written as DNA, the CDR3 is TGTGCCAGCAGCGTCCTAGCGGACACACTAACGGAGACCCAGTACTTC.

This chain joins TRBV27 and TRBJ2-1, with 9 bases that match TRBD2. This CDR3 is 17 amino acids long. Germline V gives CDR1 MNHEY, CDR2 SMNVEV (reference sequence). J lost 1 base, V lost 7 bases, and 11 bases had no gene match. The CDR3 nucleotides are TGTGCCAGCATCTCTTTTGGAGCGGGGGGTTCCTACAATGAGCAGTTCTTC. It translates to CASISFGAGGSYNEQFF.